The table lists the clone carrying this T cell receptor beta chain with many counts. This sample stems from a study of T cells after yellow fever vaccination. MiXCR, run by TCRdb on the 5' RACE reads, gives a single entry per CDR3 protein. The data contain under 550,000 distinct CDR3 sequences, 21% of them singletons. The CDR3 is made up of 14 amino acids. The germline gives CDR1 SNHLY, CDR2 FYNNEI. V shed 0 bases and J shed 2 bases, with 7 bases lying between them. This chain joins TRBV2 and TRBJ1-2; D remains unclear. The sequencing here drew on PBMCs, taken 20 to 25 days after the first yellow fever vaccination. This TCR was recovered from a young man who received the YFV17D yellow fever vaccine. CDR3: CASSEAKRNYGYTF. The DNA for the CDR3 is TGTGCCAGCAGTGAAGCTAAACGGAACTATGGCTACACCTTC.